This T cell receptor beta chain is from a study of T cells in tumors after PD-1 blockade. The CDR3 totals 14 residues. Germline V gives CDR1 PRHDT, CDR2 FYEKMQ (reference sequence). V was cut by 5 bases and J by 3 bases, with 11 bases left in between. Assay: immunoSEQ multiplex PCR; the TCRdb copy retains only in-frame clones and omits some. The sample yields about 59,000 clones, around three quarters seen once. This sequence joins TRBV13 and TRBJ1-3, with D possibly matching TRBD1 (5 bases). The specimen comprised PBMCs, sampled before anti-PD-1 treatment. The receptor's source is a human donor with basal cell carcinoma. CDR3 sequence (DNA): TGTGCCAGCAGCAACAGGAGGGTTGGAAACACCATATATTTT. Protein: CASSNRRVGNTIYF.